The source of this T cell receptor beta chain is a study of OX40 agonist ivuxolimab in advanced cancers. Across the study: Among those enrolled, mean age was roughly 55 years (range roughly 20 to 85) and approximately 83% were male. Three patients had partial responses: one hepatocellular carcinoma, two cutaneous melanoma.

As to this clone: Its antigen is not identified.

The J segment lost 1 base and the V segment lost 0 bases, leaving 7 bases of the junction unmatched. The germline V gene has CDR1 SGHKS and CDR2 YYEKEE (reference sequence). This CDR3 is 18 amino acids long. Study conclusions and caveats: Partial responders at 0.1-3.0 mg/kg showed near-lowest clonal expansion.

Here immunoSEQ multiplex PCR was the method, and the copy in TCRdb shows in-frame clones only, minus some. The sample holds about 27,000 clones, approximately 90% seen once. The receptor's source is an adult with an advanced solid tumor such as melanoma, head and neck, liver or kidney cancer. Sample: CD4+ or CD8+ T cells sorted from blood, taken in a trial of the OX40 agonist ivuxolimab. The chain carries TRBV5-5 and TRBJ2-6; TRBD1 agrees at 7 bases. The CDR3 loop is CASSLAGGYLSGANVLTF. The CDR3 nucleotides read TGTGCCAGCAGCTTGGCAGGGGGTTACCTATCTGGGGCCAACGTCCTGACTTTC.